This T cell receptor beta chain was sequenced during a study of T-cell reconstitution after alpha-beta-depleted transplantation in children. Unique molecular identifiers were incorporated into the prepared TCRbeta library. In TCRdb, the PCR reads were re-called with MiXCR into one record per CDR3 protein. The sample consists of around 360,000 distinct CDR3 sequences, under 13% of them appearing once. This clonotype was seen more than once but under ten times. The material was PBMCs from the stem cell graft donor, obtained from the stem cell graft. The sequence came from a human donor who donated a stem cell graft to a child with acute lymphoblastic leukemia.

CDR3 nucleotide sequence: TGTGCCAGCAGCCTGGCGGGCGGCGGGAGTCAGTACTTC. Translation: CASSLAGGGSQYF. The genes are TRBV5-6 and TRBJ2-7; 7 bases are shared with TRBD2. CDR3 length: 13 amino acids. J was trimmed by 10 bases and V by 4 bases; bases with no gene match: 11. Germline lookup yields CDR1 SGHDT and CDR2 YYEEEE. The full variable domain, with the rest looked up from reference TRBV5-6 and TRBJ2-7, is DAGVTQSPTHLIKTRGQQVTLRCSPKSGHDTVSWYQQALGQGPQFIFQYYEEEERQRGNFPDRFSGHQFPNYSSELNVNALLLGDSALYLCASSLAGGGSQYFGPGTRLTVT.